This T cell receptor (beta chain) appears in the sequencing data of a study of blood T cell repertoires in COVID-19. The overall study: The study drew acute and convalescent COVID-19 samples from the United States, Italy and Spain.

In the authors' methods: Reference gene primers were amplified, and this amplification served to estimate nucleated cell counts. Method: immunoSEQ multiplex PCR; TCRdb's copy keeps in-frame clones and lacks some. D and trimming come from the DNA, and the V and J calls and clone size come from that table. The table shows 200,000 to 250,000 clones, with 65% to 90% occurring only once. From germline, CDR1 is SGHRS and CDR2 YFSETQ. V trimming: 2 bases; J trimming: 6 bases; junction bases outside the gene matches: 7. The CDR3 is 14 amino acids. This rearrangement joins TRBV5-1 to TRBJ2-7, with 8 bases that match TRBD1. The source of this sequence is a man aged 50 to 60 with active or convalescent COVID-19. The specimen was peripheral blood. This CDR3 is CASSFGQGGGEQYV. In DNA form, the CDR3 reads TGCGCCAGCAGCTTCGGACAGGGAGGTGGCGAGCAGTACGTC.